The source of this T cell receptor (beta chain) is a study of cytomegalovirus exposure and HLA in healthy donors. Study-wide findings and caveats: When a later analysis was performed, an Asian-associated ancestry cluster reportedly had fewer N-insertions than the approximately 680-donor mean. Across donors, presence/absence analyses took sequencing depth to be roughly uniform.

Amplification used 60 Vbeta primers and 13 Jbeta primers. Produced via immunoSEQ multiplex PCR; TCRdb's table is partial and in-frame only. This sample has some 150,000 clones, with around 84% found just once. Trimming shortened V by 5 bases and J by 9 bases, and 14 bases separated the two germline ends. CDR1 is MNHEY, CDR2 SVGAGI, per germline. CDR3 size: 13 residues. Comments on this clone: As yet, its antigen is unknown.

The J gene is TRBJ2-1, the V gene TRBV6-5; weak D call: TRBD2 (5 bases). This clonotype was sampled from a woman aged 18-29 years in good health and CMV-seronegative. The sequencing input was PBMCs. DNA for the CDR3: TGTGCCAGCAGTAAACTAGGATCCACTGAGCAGTTCTTC. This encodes CASSKLGSTEQFF.